This T cell receptor (beta chain) came from a study of human T cells and chemical hapten exposure (dated by TCRdb to about 2021). For the study in its entirety: For sensitization, 2% DPC in acetone was applied to an approximately 2 cm by approximately 2 cm area of upper inner arm skin. Throughout the study period of 20 to 25 weeks, patients also received therapeutic DPC doses to the scalp every week. Patch testing was performed on the upper back with Finn chambers containing 0.01% DPC, and the patch tests were scored after 6 days according to International Contact Dermatitis Research Group standards. Most of the patients in the cohort were female, and the cohort covered alopecia areata with under or over 50% scalp involvement, alopecia totalis and alopecia universalis. The libraries were sequenced as a pool, and the TCR yield per sample differed mostly because of small variations in library volumes within the pool. This study followed changes in the peripheral blood TCR repertoire in vivo during primary and secondary sensitization of alopecia patients to the hapten diphenylcyclopropenone (DPC). Blood samples were taken from patients before sensitization (week 0) and at 2, 6 and about 24 weeks after DPC sensitization. For TCR sequencing, blood came from 25 to 30 alopecia patients at anywhere from one to four time points (pre-sensitization, 2, 6 and 24 weeks). Results the study describes overall, beyond this receptor: The number of TCRs above 1 in 1000 frequency did not change with DPC sensitization; there was no evidence of global repertoire structure alterations. Because all patients had alopecia, a presumed autoimmune disease, the immune response of the patients might differ from that of healthy individuals. Significantly more large CDR3 similarity clusters were formed by expanded TCRs than by pre-sensitization or healthy control sets, consistent with antigen-driven responses. Repeated subsampling changed both the strength of the expansion versus patch-test correlation and the threshold at which the correlation became significant. Patch test score correlated positively with the number of PT1 expanded TCRs, reaching significance at thresholds 8, 16 and 32 but not at 4.

What this sample's time point label stands for: pre-sensitization, week 0. Reading the label with the study, this specimen's treatment or condition is: therapeutic diphenylcyclopropenone sensitization with weekly scalp DPC. Blood at each patch-test visit was drawn before the patch test was applied. Patients were eligible if aged 18 to 70, diagnosed with alopecia and judged suitable for DPC therapy, and pregnant patients were excluded. Total RNA was extracted from unfractionated whole blood that had been collected in Tempus Blood RNA tubes. The table lists this clonotype with many counts. Its binding antigen is unknown. Base-call qualities are not available, and no considerably larger clone is one nucleotide away. Library prep was done by RACE. The sequencer listed for this sample is NextSeq 500. Library preparation attached unique molecular identifiers to individual cDNA molecules for quantitative, reproducible TCR counting. From each blood RNA sample, both TCR alpha and TCR beta chains were sequenced. In the paper's pipeline: The median number of TCRs per sample was roughly 100,000, ranging from 23,224 to 690,600. V, J and CDR3 annotation of the TCR reads was carried out using the Decombinator software suite. For the PS versus PT1 abundance plots, all samples were subsampled to the same number of TCRs (28,000). TCRs were defined as expanded if absent before sensitization and observed at least eight times at the 2-week time point. TCRdb handled the public reads itself, with Q25 trimming in fastp and clone calling in MiXCR, and kept productive beta chains. Each CDR3 protein gets just one entry, which takes the most common genes and DNA from the rows behind it. Clone size and V and J calls follow TCRdb, not the original study. The sample includes over 55,000 distinct CDR3 sequences, with roughly a tenth observed a single time. The ten largest make up around 9.5% of the sample.

V is clipped by 7 bases and J by 0 bases, and the sequence between their germline boundaries is 13 bases long. The CDR3 goes from the cysteine to the phenylalanine over 15 residues. The only DNA kept is the CDR3, 45 bases in frame from the first base. CDR1 and CDR2 are read off the germline V gene (reference sequence) as LNHDA and SQIVND. Sequencing was performed on whole blood, taken in connection with sensitization to the hapten diphenylcyclopropenone (DPC). This receptor was obtained from a man aged 40-50 years with alopecia areata. Some clones in this sample may be carry-over from other donors' samples. Recombination connected TRBV19 to TRBJ2-1; there is no confident call for the D gene. The CDR3 protein is CASNVSPTSYNEQFF. In nucleotide form, the sequence is TGTGCCAGTAACGTCTCCCCTACCTCCTACAATGAGCAGTTCTTC.